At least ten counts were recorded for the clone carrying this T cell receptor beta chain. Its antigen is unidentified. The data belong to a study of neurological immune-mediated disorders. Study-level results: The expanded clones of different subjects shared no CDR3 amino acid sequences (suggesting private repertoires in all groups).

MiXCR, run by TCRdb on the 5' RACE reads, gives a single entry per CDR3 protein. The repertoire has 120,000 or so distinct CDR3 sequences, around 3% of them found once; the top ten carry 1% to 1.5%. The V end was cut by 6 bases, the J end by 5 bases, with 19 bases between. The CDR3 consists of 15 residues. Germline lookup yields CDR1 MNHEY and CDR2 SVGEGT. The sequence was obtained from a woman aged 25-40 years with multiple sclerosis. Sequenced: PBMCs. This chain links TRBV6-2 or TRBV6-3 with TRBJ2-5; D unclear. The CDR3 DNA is TGTGCCAGCAGCCTAACCCGTCTAGGTGGGGAGACCCAGTACTTC. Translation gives CASSLTRLGGETQYF.